The next 5 T cell receptor beta chains were all read from a single sample in a study of blood T cell repertoires in COVID-19. Some clones are missing from TCRdb's copy, which holds only in-frame ones; the method was immunoSEQ multiplex PCR. The sample records approximately 260,000 clones, around 90% being singletons. Material: peripheral blood. These receptors were obtained from a man aged 55 to 70 who had recovered from COVID-19.

The chain combines TRBV11-3 with TRBJ2-3; D ambiguous. Trimming pared 5 bases from V and 5 bases from J, leaving 8 bases between. The germline gives CDR1 SGHNT, CDR2 YENEEA. The CDR3 has 12 amino acids. As DNA, the CDR3 is TGTGCCAGCAGCCTAAACTTAGATACGCAGTATTTT. Its translation: CASSLNLDTQYF.

The V and J genes are TRBV5-6 and TRBJ2-5; D uncertain. CDR1 and CDR2 from the germline V gene are SGHDT and YYEEEE. This CDR3 contains 13 residues. The germline V and J ends were trimmed by 2 bases and 4 bases, with 9 bases remaining between them. The CDR3 DNA reads TGTGCCAGCAGCTTAACAGAACGAGAGACCCAGTACTTC. The encoded protein is CASSLTERETQYF.

This sequence joins TRBV30 and TRBJ2-2; the D gene is possibly TRBD1 (5 bases). V was pared by 2 bases and J by 9 bases, with 19 bases between. The CDR3 extends over 15 amino acids. Germline V gives CDR1 GTSNPN, CDR2 SVGIG (reference sequence). CDR3 in DNA: TGTGCCTGGAGTAGCCAAGGACACCGAAGTTGGGAGCTGTTTTTT. Translating gives CAWSSQGHRSWELFF. Based on the CDR3 plus reference TRBV30 and TRBJ2-2, the full variable domain is SQTIHQWPATLVQPVGSPLSLECTVEGTSNPNLYWYRQAAGRGLQLLFYSVGIGQISSEVPQNLSASRPQDRQFILSSKKLLLSDSGFYLCAWSSQGHRSWELFFGEGSRLTVL.

This chain links TRBV27 with TRBJ2-7; a weak D match, TRBD1 (6 bases). The CDR3 extends over 13 amino acids. The V gene's germline CDR1 is MNHEY and CDR2 SMNVEV (reference sequence). Trimming shortened V by 3 bases and J by 6 bases, and 12 bases separated the two germline ends. CDR3 sequence (DNA): TGTGCCAGCAGTTTTACGACAGGAATCGAGCAGTACTTC. Translating it yields CASSFTTGIEQYF.

V usage is TRBV10-3 and J usage is TRBJ2-7; 7 nucleotides line up with TRBD1. The CDR3 extends over 15 amino acids. Germline lookup yields CDR1 ENHRY and CDR2 SYGVKD. Trimming at V came to 4 bases and at J to 3 bases, leaving 9 bases not matched to a gene. The CDR3 DNA reads TGTGCCATCAGTGGGGGCAGGGGGAACTACTACGAGCAGTACTTC. It is translated as CAISGGRGNYYEQYF.